Each of the 9 T cell receptor beta chains below was sequenced from the same sample in a study of cytomegalovirus exposure and HLA in healthy donors. PCR primers comprised 60 Vbeta and 13 Jbeta primers. TCRdb's copy holds only in-frame clones and misses some; the assay was immunoSEQ multiplex PCR. The data contain roughly 100,000 clones, around 15% of them singletons. The sequencing input was PBMCs. The receptors stem from a female donor in good health and CMV-seronegative.

This clone appeared a few times. The J gene is TRBJ1-1, the V gene TRBV28; D perhaps matches TRBD1 (5 bases). CDR1 and CDR2 (germline): MDHEN, SYDVKM. V shed 5 bases and J shed 1 base, with 17 bases lying between them. The CDR3 spans 16 residues. The CDR3 reads CASSARQLRTNTEAFF. In DNA form, the CDR3 reads TGTGCCAGCAGTGCTAGACAGCTGAGGACGAACACTGAAGCTTTCTTT.

V gene TRBV10-1 combines with J gene TRBJ2-7, with 9 bases lining up with TRBD1. V lost 0 bases and J lost 3; bases outside the gene matches: 3. Germline-derived CDR1 and CDR2 are WNHNN and SYGVQD (reference sequence). The CDR3 spans 15 residues. CDR3 sequence (DNA): TGCGCCAGCAGTGAGTCCGGGACAGGGCACTACGAGCAGTACTTC. Translating gives CASSESGTGHYEQYF.

This clone was observed a handful of times. V gene TRBV5-6 combines with J gene TRBJ1-1; perhaps TRBD1 as D (6 bases). V lost 2 bases and J 3 bases, leaving 14 bases between the germline ends. Germline CDR1 reads SGHDT; CDR2 reads YYEEEE. The CDR3 sequence is 15 residues long. The DNA of the CDR3 is TGTGCCAGCAGCTTCCCGAAATGGGGGCACACTGAAGCTTTCTTT. Amino acid sequence: CASSFPKWGHTEAFF. Variable domain in full (rest from reference TRBV5-6 and TRBJ1-1): DAGVTQSPTHLIKTRGQQVTLRCSPKSGHDTVSWYQQALGQGPQFIFQYYEEEERQRGNFPDRFSGHQFPNYSSELNVNALLLGDSALYLCASSFPKWGHTEAFFGQGTRLTVV.

The table lists this clone with a few counts. Here the CDR3 DNA reads TGTGCCAGCAGCCCCTGGGAGACGGCGAACACCATATATTTT. Protein sequence: CASSPWETANTIYF. This chain joins TRBV5-6 and TRBJ1-3; the D is unclear. Looked up from germline, CDR1 is SGHDT and CDR2 is YYEEEE. The CDR3 totals 14 residues. The germline V and J ends were trimmed by 4 bases and 7 bases, with 15 bases remaining between them.

CDR3 amino acids: CASSLAGLKGHYNEQFF. CDR3 coding DNA: TGTGCCAGCAGCTTAGCCGGCCTGAAGGGACACTACAATGAGCAGTTCTTC. This rearrangement joins TRBV11-2 to TRBJ2-1; the D gene is possibly TRBD1 (6 bases). Germline V gene sequence: CDR1 SGHAT, CDR2 FQNNGV. This CDR3 contains 17 residues. With 1 base removed from V and 3 bases from J, the gap between germline ends came to 16 bases.

This clone was seen a few times. V and J are TRBV5-4 and TRBJ2-3, with TRBD1 matching 8 bases. CDR1 is SGHNT and CDR2 is YYREEE in the germline V gene (reference sequence). The CDR3 covers 13 residues. Trimming removed 5 bases from V and 4 bases from J; junction bases left unmatched: 3. In nucleotides, the CDR3 is TGTGCCAGCAGGACAGGGGCAGCAGATACGCAGTATTTT. This encodes CASRTGAADTQYF.

The J gene is TRBJ2-4, the V gene TRBV28, with D tentatively TRBD1 (6 bases). V lost 5 bases and J 1 base, leaving 15 bases between the germline ends. The CDR3 is 16 residues long. Germline CDR1 is MDHEN and CDR2 is SYDVKM. The CDR3 protein is CASSLPGVEAKNIQYF. The DNA of the CDR3 is TGTGCCAGCAGTCTACCAGGGGTAGAGGCCAAAAACATTCAGTACTTC.

This chain connects TRBV4-3 to TRBJ2-3; 12 nucleotides align to TRBD2. Germline loops: CDR1 LGHNA, CDR2 YSLEER. The CDR3 covers 17 residues. J lost 5 bases, V lost 0 bases, and 6 bases had no gene match. The CDR3 spells CASSQEAWTSGIDTQYF. The CDR3 nucleotides are TGCGCCAGCAGCCAAGAGGCGTGGACTAGCGGGATAGATACGCAGTATTTT.

This clone occurred a few times. V and J are TRBV2 and TRBJ2-2; D is ambiguous. The germline V and J ends were trimmed by 7 bases and 3 bases, with 12 bases remaining between them. This CDR3 has 14 residues. Germline V CDR1 and CDR2: SNHLY, FYNNEI. As DNA, the CDR3 is TGTGCCAGCACCGAGGTTGGTCACACCGGGGAGCTGTTTTTT. This sequence encodes CASTEVGHTGELFF.